This T cell receptor (beta chain) was found in a study of blood T cell repertoires in COVID-19. Turning to the study itself: From the United States, Italy and Spain came samples of acute and convalescent COVID-19.

This CDR3 is 14 amino acids long. Trimming removed 0 bases from V and 5 bases from J, with 13 bases in between. Germline CDR1 is GTSNPN and CDR2 is SVGIG (reference sequence). Assay: immunoSEQ multiplex PCR; the TCRdb copy retains only in-frame clones and omits some. The sample shows some 200,000 clones, roughly 83% of them seen only once. The participants were between about 18 and 90 years old and came from some 23 US areas. The sample was PBMCs or T cells enriched from blood (not recorded which). This TCR was recovered from a woman aged 40 to 50 with acute COVID-19. The chain joins TRBV30 to TRBJ1-1; no reliable D call. CDR3 loop: CAWSVGGLGTEAFF. CDR3 DNA: TGTGCCTGGAGTGTGGGAGGTTTGGGGACTGAAGCTTTCTTT.